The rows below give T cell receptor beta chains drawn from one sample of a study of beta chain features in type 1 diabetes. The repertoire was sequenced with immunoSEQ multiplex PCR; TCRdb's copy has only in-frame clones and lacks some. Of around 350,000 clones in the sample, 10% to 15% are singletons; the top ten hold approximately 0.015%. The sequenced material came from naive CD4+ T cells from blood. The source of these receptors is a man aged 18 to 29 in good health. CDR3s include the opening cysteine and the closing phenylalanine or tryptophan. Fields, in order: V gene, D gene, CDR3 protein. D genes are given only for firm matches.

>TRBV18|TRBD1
CASSQPGQPKYEQYF
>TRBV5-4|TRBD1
CASSLAGGNYEQYF
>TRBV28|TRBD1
CASSSSGATGGEKLFF
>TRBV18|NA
CASSPRAETQYF
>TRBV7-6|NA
CASSLEKRTKETQYF
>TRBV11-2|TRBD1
CASSQAWTGNDEQYF
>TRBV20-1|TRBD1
CSRQGNTEAFF
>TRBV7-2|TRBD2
CARNSTSGGTDTQYF
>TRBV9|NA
CASSVDGLTYEQYF
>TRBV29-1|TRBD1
CSVESWAGGHEQYF
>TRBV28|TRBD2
CASSLSGGSLNEQFF
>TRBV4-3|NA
CASSRAHIPGVIDTEAFF
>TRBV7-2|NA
CASSLRGGGNQPQHF
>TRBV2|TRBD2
CASSGTSGNTGELFF
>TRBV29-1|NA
CSVESSGKQFF
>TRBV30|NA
CAWRGQRTGGFGYTF
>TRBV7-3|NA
CASSLGTVAGANVLTF
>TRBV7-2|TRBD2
CASSLMVAGGPETQYF
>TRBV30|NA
CAWMGFSYEQYF
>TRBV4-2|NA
CASSQGLETQYF
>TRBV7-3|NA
CASSFGGTYGYTF
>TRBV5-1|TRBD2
CASSSGAGTTAYEQYF
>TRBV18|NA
CASSPNPGIGETQYF
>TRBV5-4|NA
CASSLLAGSVGTQYF
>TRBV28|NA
CASSFPPRDNEQFF
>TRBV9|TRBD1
CASSVASQGVIYEQYF
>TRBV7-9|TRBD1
CASSRTGDQPQHF
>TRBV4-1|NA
CASSQDGQGFYEQYF
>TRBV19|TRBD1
CASSGQGSHNEQFF
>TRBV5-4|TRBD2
CASSPRGRGSTDTQYF
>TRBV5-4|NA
CASSLAGRNTGELFF
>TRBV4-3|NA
CASSQEGSRRGGYTF
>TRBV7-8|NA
CASSIGTSRVEQYF
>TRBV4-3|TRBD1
CASSQDGTGGEKLFF
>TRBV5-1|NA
CASSFAGWGNTEAFF
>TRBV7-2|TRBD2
CASSLALRLAGGQDTQYF
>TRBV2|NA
CASRREFSGELFF
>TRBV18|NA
CASSPGSEVEAFF
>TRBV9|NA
CASSADNEQFF
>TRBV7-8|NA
CASSFEGTTYEQYF
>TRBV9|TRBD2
CASSVTRGGLSGANVLTF
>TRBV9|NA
CASSGPEAGALGQYF
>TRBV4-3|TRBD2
CASSPRLADEQYF
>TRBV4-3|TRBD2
CASSRGTSGRYLNTGELFF
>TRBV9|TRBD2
CASSVSLAGATDTQYF
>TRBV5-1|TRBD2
CASSLTSGRATSYNEQFF
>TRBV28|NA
CASSSMNTFF
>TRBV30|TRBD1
CAWSVWKGQGNTIYF
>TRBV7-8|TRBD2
CASGSGRPDVYNEQFF
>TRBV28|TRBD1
CASSTGTGGYNEQFF
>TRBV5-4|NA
CASSLEGFAYEQYF
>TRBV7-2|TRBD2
CASSLSSGRYLDTQYF
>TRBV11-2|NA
CASSPSGEPQHF
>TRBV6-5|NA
CASSYLGRSYGYTF
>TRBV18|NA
CASSPLDSLGQFF
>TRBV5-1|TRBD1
CASSPRQGGSYEQYF
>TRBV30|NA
CAWSLGGQGGETQYF
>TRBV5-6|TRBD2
CASSSIGLAGVEETQYF
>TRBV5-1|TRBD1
CASSHLQGRRYEQYF
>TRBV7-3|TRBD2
CASSPSGGYEQYF